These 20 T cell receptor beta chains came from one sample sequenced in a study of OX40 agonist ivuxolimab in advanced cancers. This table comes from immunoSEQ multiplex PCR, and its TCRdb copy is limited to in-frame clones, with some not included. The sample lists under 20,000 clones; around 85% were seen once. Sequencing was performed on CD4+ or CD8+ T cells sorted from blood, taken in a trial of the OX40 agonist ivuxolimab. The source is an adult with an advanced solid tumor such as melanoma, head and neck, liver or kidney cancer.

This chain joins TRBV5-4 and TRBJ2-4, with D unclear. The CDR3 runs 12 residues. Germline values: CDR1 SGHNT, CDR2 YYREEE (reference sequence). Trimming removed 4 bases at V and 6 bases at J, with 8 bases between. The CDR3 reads CASSGTRNIQYF. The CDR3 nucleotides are TGTGCCAGCAGCGGTACAAGAAACATTCAGTACTTC.

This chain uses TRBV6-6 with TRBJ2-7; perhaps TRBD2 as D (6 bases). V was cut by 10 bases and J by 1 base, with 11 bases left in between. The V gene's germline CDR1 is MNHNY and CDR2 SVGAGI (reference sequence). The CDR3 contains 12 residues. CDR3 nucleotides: TGTGCCACCGTGGCGGGGTCCTACGAGCAGTACTTC. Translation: CATVAGSYEQYF.

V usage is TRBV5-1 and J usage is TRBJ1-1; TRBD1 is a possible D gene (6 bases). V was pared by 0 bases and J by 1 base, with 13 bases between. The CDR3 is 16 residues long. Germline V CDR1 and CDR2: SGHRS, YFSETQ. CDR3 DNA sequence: TGCGCCAGCAGCTTGGAGGGGGGACGGACGAACACTGAAGCTTTCTTT. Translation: CASSLEGGRTNTEAFF.

CDR3 sequence: CASSEPLGGNQETQYF. The CDR3 DNA is TGTGCCAGCAGTGAGCCCTTAGGCGGTAACCAAGAGACCCAGTACTTC. The chain is built from TRBV6-1 and TRBJ2-5; D remains unclear. The CDR3 is 16 amino acids. Germline V gene sequence: CDR1 MNHNS, CDR2 SASEGT. The V gene lost 3 bases and the J gene lost 0 bases, with 14 bases spanning the gap.

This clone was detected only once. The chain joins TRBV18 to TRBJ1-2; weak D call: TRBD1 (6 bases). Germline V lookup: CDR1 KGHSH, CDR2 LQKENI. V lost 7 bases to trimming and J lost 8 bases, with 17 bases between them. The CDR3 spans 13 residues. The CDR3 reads CASLQGNEGGYTF. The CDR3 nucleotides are TGTGCCAGCTTACAGGGAAATGAAGGGGGCTACACCTTC. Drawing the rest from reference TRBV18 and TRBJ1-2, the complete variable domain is NAGVMQNPRHLVRRRGQEARLRCSPMKGHSHVYWYRQLPEEGLKFMVYLQKENIIDESGMPKERFSAEFPKEGPSILRIQQVVRGDSAAYFCASLQGNEGGYTFGSGTRLTVV.

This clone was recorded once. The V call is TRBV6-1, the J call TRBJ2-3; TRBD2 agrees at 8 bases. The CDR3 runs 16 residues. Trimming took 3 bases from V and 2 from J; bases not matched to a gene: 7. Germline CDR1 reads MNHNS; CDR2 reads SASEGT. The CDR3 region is CASSEPGLGDTDTQYF. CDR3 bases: TGTGCCAGCAGTGAGCCGGGACTAGGGGACACAGATACGCAGTATTTT.

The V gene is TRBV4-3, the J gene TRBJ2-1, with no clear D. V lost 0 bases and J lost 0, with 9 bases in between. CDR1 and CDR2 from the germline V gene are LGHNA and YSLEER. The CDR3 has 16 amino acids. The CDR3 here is CASSQDALSSYNEQFF. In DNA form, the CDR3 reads TGCGCCAGCAGCCAAGACGCTTTGAGCTCCTACAATGAGCAGTTCTTC.

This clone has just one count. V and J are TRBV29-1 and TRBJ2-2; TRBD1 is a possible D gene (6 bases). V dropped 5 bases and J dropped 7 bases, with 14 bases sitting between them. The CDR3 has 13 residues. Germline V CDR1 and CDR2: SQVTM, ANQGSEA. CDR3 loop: CSVTGHQSGELFF. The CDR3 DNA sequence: TGCAGCGTTACGGGACACCAGAGCGGGGAGCTGTTTTTT.

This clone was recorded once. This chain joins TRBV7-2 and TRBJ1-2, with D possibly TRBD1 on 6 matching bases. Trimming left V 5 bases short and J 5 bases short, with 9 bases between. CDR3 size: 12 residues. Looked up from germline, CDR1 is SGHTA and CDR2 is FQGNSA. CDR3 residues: CASSLGQYGYTF. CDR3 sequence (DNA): TGTGCCAGCAGCCTAGGACAGTATGGCTACACCTTC.

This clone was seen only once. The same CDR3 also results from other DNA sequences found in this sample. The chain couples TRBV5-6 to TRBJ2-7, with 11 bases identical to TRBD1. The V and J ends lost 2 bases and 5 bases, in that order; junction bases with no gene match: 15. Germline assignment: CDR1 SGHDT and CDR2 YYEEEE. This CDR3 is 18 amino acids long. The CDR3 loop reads CASSFGTGGRREGHEQYF. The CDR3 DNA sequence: TGTGCCAGCAGCTTCGGGACAGGGGGGCGGCGGGAGGGTCACGAGCAGTACTTC. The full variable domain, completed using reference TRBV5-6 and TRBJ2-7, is DAGVTQSPTHLIKTRGQQVTLRCSPKSGHDTVSWYQQALGQGPQFIFQYYEEEERQRGNFPDRFSGHQFPNYSSELNVNALLLGDSALYLCASSFGTGGRREGHEQYFGPGTRLTVT.

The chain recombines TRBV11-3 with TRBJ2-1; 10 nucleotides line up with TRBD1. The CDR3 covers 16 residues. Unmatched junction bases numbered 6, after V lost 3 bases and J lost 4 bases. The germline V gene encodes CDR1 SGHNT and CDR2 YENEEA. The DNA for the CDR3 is TGTGCCAGCAGCTTGGCCGGGACAGGGGTGTACAATGAGCAGTTCTTC. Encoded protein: CASSLAGTGVYNEQFF.

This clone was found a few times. CDR3 nucleotides: TGTGCCAGCAGTACCGGGACAGGGGACCACTATGGCTACACCTTC. Translating gives CASSTGTGDHYGYTF. V gene TRBV7-6 combines with J gene TRBJ1-2, with 10 nucleotides matching TRBD1. The CDR3 spans 15 residues. Per germline, CDR1 SGHVS and CDR2 FNYEAQ. The V and J ends lost 6 bases and 3 bases, in that order; junction bases with no gene match: 7.

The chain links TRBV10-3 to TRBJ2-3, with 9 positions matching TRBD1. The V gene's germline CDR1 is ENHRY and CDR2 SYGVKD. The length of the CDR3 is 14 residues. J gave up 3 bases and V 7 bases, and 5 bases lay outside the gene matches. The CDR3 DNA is TGTGCCATCACCATGACAGGGGGGACAGATACGCAGTATTTT. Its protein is CAITMTGGTDTQYF.

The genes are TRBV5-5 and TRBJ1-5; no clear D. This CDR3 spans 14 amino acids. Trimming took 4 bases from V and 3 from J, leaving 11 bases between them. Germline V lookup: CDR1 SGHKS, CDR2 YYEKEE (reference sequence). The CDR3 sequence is CASSKDGPNQPQHF. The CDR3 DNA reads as TGTGCCAGCAGCAAGGACGGGCCCAATCAGCCCCAGCATTTT.

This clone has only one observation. The DNA of the CDR3 is TGTGCCAGCAGCTCATCTCGGACAGGGGGGGAGACCCAGTACTTC. It is translated as CASSSSRTGGETQYF. The chain uses TRBV9 and TRBJ2-5; 10 positions agree with TRBD1. This CDR3 comprises 15 residues. CDR1 SGDLS and CDR2 YYNGEE come from the germline V gene. Germline trimming cut 4 bases from V and 5 bases from J; bases unmatched to any gene: 8.

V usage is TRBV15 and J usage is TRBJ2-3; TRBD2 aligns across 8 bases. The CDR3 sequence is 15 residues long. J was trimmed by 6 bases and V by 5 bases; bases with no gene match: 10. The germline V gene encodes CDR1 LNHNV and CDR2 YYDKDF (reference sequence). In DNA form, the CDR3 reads TGTGCCACCAGCGTTAGCGGGGAGAACCGTGATACGCAGTATTTT. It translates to CATSVSGENRDTQYF.

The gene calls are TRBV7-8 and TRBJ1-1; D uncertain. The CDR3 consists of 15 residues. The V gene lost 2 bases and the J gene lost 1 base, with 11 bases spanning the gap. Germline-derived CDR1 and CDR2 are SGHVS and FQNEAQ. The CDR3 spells CASSLRTDSNTEAFF. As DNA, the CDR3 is TGTGCCAGCAGCTTACGTACAGACTCGAACACTGAAGCTTTCTTT.

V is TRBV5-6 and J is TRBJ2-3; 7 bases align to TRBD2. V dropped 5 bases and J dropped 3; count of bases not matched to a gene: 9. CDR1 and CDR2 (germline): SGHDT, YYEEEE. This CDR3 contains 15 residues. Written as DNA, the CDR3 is TGTGCCAGCAGAAACCTAGCGGTCTATACAGATACGCAGTATTTT. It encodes CASRNLAVYTDTQYF.

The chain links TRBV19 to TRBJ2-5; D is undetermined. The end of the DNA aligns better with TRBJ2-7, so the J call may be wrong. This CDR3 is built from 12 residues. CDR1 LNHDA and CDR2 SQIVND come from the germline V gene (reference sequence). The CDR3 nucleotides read TGTGCCCCCAAATTCCCCTCCTACGAGCAGTACTTC. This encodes CAPKFPSYEQYF.

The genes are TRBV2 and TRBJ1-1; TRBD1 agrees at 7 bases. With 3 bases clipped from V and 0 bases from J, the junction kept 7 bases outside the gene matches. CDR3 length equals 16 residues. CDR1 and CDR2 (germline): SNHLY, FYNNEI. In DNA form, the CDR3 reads TGTGCCAGCAGTGACCCGGGACAGCCTATGAACACTGAAGCTTTCTTT. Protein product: CASSDPGQPMNTEAFF.